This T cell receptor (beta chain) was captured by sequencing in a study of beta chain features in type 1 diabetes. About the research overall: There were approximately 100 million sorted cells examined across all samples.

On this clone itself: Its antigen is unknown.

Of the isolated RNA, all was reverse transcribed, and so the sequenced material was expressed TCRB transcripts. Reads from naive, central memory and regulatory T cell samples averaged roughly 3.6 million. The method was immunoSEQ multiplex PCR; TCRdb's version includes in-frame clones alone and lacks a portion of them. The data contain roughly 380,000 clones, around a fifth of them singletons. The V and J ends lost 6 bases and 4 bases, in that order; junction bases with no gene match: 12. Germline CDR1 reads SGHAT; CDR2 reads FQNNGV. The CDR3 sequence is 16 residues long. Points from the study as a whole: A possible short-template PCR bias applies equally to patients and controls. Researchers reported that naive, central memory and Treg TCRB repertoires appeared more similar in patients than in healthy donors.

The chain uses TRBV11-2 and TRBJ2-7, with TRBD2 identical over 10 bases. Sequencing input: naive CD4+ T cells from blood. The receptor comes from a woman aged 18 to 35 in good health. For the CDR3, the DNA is TGTGCCAGCAGTCTGCGGCTAGCGGGAGAGAAGTACGAGCAGTACTTC. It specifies CASSLRLAGEKYEQYF.